The following is a T cell receptor (beta chain) sequence with its context. The antigen it recognizes is unknown. In total, over 600 healthy bone marrow donors made up the cohort. All cohort members were sampled while nominally healthy, although unrecorded immune exposures were likely present. The donor tested CMV seropositive, placing the donor among the roughly 300 seropositive members of the cohort. A peripheral blood sample was collected from each donor, and TCR beta sequencing was performed on peripheral blood mononuclear cells. Genomic DNA was extracted from the blood cell samples with the Qiagen DNeasy Blood Extraction Kit. CDR1 and CDR2 are read off the germline V gene as SNHLY and FYNNEI. Spanning cysteine to phenylalanine, the CDR3 consists of 16 amino acids. Only the CDR3 DNA stays, 48 bases, in frame from base 1. The junction carries 18 bases between V and J, which are trimmed by 2 bases and 5 bases respectively.

This sample is part of a study of cytomegalovirus exposure and HLA in healthy donors (dated by TCRdb to 2015 to 2018). Background on the whole study: An earlier analysis of some 600 of the donors reported 276 Gb of sequence data and around 100 million unique TCR beta sequences obtained from approximately 180 million T cells. An early release covering about 600 HLA-typed donors comprised about 300 gigabases of sequencing data and tens of millions of unique TCR sequences. Among the roughly 390 genotyped donors, approximately 77% belonged to the genetic ancestry cluster associated with self-reported Caucasian donors. The study aimed to test whether cataloging public T cell receptors could reveal signatures of past pathogen exposure. The T cell repertoires of several hundred subjects were profiled by immunosequencing and related to cytomegalovirus serostatus. Along with the roughly 700-subject first cohort, a separate validation cohort of more than 90 different subjects was used. To predict cytomegalovirus infection status, the study brought together high-throughput TCR immunosequencing, statistical association of individual TCRs with disease status, and machine learning. In a later analysis, previously published TCR beta repertoires from 550 to 750 donors were re-analyzed and high-resolution HLA genotyping was added so that TCR occurrence patterns could be studied. The later analysis used no new phenotypic data to find candidate immune exposures, relying instead on TCR beta sequences and their occurrence across donors. To decide whether each TCR beta V gene segment behaved as functional or pseudogenic, an earlier analysis of over 500 of the donors relied on high-throughput TCR beta sequencing. Alongside the repertoire data, information on donor age, sex, ethnicity and CMV serostatus was compiled. A later genetic analysis used genome-wide SNP genotypes for about three fifths of the roughly 700 donors, treating that subset as a discovery cohort. Every repertoire in the discovery cohort had been generated on one and the same sequencing platform. HLA typing covered class I and class II loci at four-digit resolution. Typing coverage differed by locus: A, B, C, DRB1 and DQB1 were typed in about 629-640 donors, DQA1 in 522, DPA1 in around 610, and DPB1 in around 490. Roughly five DR-DQ haplotypes were treated as single units for association and clustering because of strong linkage in the cohort. Across some 400 genotyped donors of the cohort, an average of 235,054 unique TCR beta nucleotide sequences per donor were sequenced, and roughly 20% of those sequences were non-productive.

The method behind the library was the immunoSEQ multiplex PCR assay. For the multiplex PCR, a mixture combining 60 forward primers for TCR Vbeta segments and 13 reverse primers for TCR Jbeta segments was used. The CDR3 region of rearranged TCR beta genes was amplified from genomic DNA with a multiplex PCR assay. The Illumina HiSeq System was used to sequence the amplified TCR beta libraries as 87-base-pair reads. For the original study's pipeline: A later analysis tallied around 80 million unique TCR beta chains across the 600 to 700 repertoires, and approximately 11 million of those chains were shared by two or more donors. Raw reads were error-corrected and collapsed into unique sequences by a nearest-neighbor algorithm in which closely related sequences were merged to remove PCR and sequencing errors. CDR3 sequences were aligned to IMGT reference sequences to assign V, D and J gene segments. Each retained sequence needed at least a six-nucleotide match to both a V gene segment and a J gene segment. A rearrangement was called productive if the CDR3 had no stop codons and remained in frame with V and J, and every other rearrangement was called non-productive. CDR3 was defined by IMGT convention, running from the second conserved V-encoded cysteine to the conserved J-encoded phenylalanine. Sequences without an unambiguous match to a single V gene segment were excluded from the earlier analysis of approximately 560 of the donors. In an earlier analysis of 587 of the donors, a V segment was called functional when productive rearrangements were above 56.7%, and segregating when the standard deviation between donors exceeded 5%. To diagnose cytomegalovirus status from the catalog of TCR beta chain sequences, a statistical classification framework was built. In a later analysis, TCR nucleotide sequences were compared against IMGT/GENE-DB human TR gene sequences so that V and J genes could be assigned. The TCRdist pipeline was used in a later analysis to assign CDR3 sequences and most-parsimonious VDJ recombination scenarios. In a later analysis, each TCR beta chain was defined by its CDR3 amino acid sequence together with its V-gene family, and reads lacking a unique V-gene family were excluded. A later analysis removed 450 to 600 highly shared, low-generation-probability nucleotide sequences to deal with suspected cross-contamination and a sequencing artifact. A later analysis calculated a clonal expansion index for each public chain from normalized within-repertoire ranks of inferred template counts. Generation probabilities in a later analysis came from a VDJ recombination model fitted to out-of-frame rearrangements, and those results were checked against IGoR. In a later analysis, hypergeometric tests were used to score TCR-TCR, TCR-HLA and TCR-CMV co-occurrence, with a repertoire-size bias correction applied to TCR pairs. A later analysis estimated false discovery rates by permuting HLA or CMV assignments 20 times. In a later analysis, co-occurring TCRs were grouped using DBSCAN, with TCRdist sequence similarity added in when clustering inside HLA-allele-positive subsets. Repertoires with fewer than 30,000 or more than 120,000 public chains were left out of co-occurrence clustering, as were a handful of repertoires with anomalous nucleotide sharing. Not all clones reach the TCRdb copy of this immuneACCESS table, which keeps in-frame sequences only. Checked studies attribute under half of the gap to unresolved V genes and leave the rest unexplained. The DNA was the basis for D and trimming; V, J and clone size are from that table. The sample table on file contains around 88,000 clones. Of the sample, approximately 6% is held by the ten largest clones.

The investigation overall reported the following: Only TCR beta chains were sequenced in this cohort, and the absence of alpha or paired-chain data limited detectable features. Linkage disequilibrium might explain the correlated functional status among segregating V segments, but an unknown experimental factor could not be ruled out. A cluster of highly shared sequence variants was judged likely to be a technical artifact of the sequencing pipeline. An association between a missense DCLRE1C variant and V-gene and J-gene trimming of TCR beta chains was found in a later genetic analysis and replicated in an independent cohort. Immune exposure information for the cohort was limited to CMV serostatus. Presence/absence analyses assumed roughly uniform sequencing depth across donors, an assumption that may not hold. The classifier was reported to diagnose cytomegalovirus status with high specificity and sensitivity in both the original and validation cohorts. A few of the identified cytomegalovirus-associated TCR beta chains were confirmed in vitro to be specific for cytomegalovirus antigens. HLA typing was unavailable for some donors at each locus, so association tests used only the typed subset. A later analysis found that HLA-associated TCR beta chains were more clonally expanded and had lower generation probabilities than equally common non-associated chains. Because the 87-base-pair reads could not distinguish some IMGT-functional V segments, including TRBV6-2 and TRBV6-3, those segments were excluded. Compared with the 666-donor mean, donors in an Asian-associated ancestry cluster had fewer N-insertions in productive TCRs, according to a later genetic analysis. According to the authors, the approach could potentially be generalized to other disease states and immunological phenotypes. In a later analysis, most CMV-associated TCR beta chains were found to appear HLA-restricted, with HLA associations seemingly driven largely by CMV exposure. The study gave a list of some 150 TCR beta chains associated with cytomegalovirus. Because counts were too low, approximately 15 rarely observed V segments, including chromosome 9 orphons, were excluded from the earlier analysis of about 500 of the donors. In an earlier analysis of some 550 of the donors, most TCR beta V segments were observed in productive rearrangements about 87% or about 30% of the time, broadly matching IMGT annotations. According to a later analysis, parvovirus B19, influenza, CMV and Epstein-Barr virus appeared linked to several top co-occurrence clusters. Assigning TCR associations to individual alleles was difficult when HLA alleles, especially DR and DQ, strongly co-occurred. A further reported finding was that TCR beta sequences accurately predicted the HLA-A and HLA-B alleles for most subjects in the first cohort. In a later analysis, TCR association rates were found to vary across HLA loci, with the most associated TCRs seen for DRB1 alleles and the fewest for HLA-C alleles. Across donors, most TCR sequences were observed very rarely, whereas some public TCRs were present in many individuals. Specific HLA alleles were associated with more than 15,000 TCR beta sequences at a false discovery rate of 0.05 in a later analysis.

Rearrangement joined TRBV2 to TRBJ1-2; the best D guess is TRBD1, with 6 bases matching. Sequencing was carried out using PBMCs. The origin of this receptor is a girl between 5 and 17 years old in good health and CMV-seropositive. The CDR3 has the sequence CASSEIDTGSTYGYTF. The DNA sequence is given as TGTGCCAGCAGTGAAATTGATACAGGGAGCACGTATGGCTACACCTTC.